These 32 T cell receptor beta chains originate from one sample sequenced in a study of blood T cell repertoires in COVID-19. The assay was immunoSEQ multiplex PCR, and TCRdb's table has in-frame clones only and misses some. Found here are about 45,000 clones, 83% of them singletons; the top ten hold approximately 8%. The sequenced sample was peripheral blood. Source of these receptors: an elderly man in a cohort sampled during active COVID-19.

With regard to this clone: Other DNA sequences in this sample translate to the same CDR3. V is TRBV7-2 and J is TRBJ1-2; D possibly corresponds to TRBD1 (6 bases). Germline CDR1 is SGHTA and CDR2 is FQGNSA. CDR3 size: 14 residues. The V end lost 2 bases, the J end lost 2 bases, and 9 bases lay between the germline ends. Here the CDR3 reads CASSLQTGNYGYTF. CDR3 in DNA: TGTGCCAGCAGCTTACAAACAGGGAACTATGGCTACACCTTC.

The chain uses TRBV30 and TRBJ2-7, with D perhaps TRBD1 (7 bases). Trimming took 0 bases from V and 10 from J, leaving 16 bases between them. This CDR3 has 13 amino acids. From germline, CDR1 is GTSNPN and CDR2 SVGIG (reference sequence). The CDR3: CAWSVKEGQPQYF. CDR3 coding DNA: TGTGCCTGGAGTGTAAAGGAGGGACAGCCACAGTACTTC.

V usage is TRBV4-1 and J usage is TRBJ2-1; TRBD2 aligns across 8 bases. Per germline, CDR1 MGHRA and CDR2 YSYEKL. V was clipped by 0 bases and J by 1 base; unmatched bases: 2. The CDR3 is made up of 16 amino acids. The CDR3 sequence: CASSQDGTRSYNEQFF. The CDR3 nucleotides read TGCGCCAGCAGCCAAGACGGGACTAGGTCCTACAATGAGCAGTTCTTC.

CDR3 loop: CASSLKGQGDTDTQYF. CDR3 in DNA: TGTGCCAGCAGCTTGAAAGGTCAGGGGGACACAGATACGCAGTATTTT. J is TRBJ2-3 and V is TRBV5-4, with TRBD1 matching over 7 bases. This CDR3 has 16 residues. V gave up 1 base and J gave up 2 bases; unmatched junction bases: 7. Germline assignment: CDR1 SGHNT and CDR2 YYREEE (reference sequence).

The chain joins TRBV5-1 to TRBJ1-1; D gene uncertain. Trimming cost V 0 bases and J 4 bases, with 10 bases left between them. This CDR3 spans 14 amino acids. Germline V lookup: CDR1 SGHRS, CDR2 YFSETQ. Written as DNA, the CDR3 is TGCGCCAGCAGCTTGGTCGGGGTAGGCACTGAAGCTTTCTTT. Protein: CASSLVGVGTEAFF.

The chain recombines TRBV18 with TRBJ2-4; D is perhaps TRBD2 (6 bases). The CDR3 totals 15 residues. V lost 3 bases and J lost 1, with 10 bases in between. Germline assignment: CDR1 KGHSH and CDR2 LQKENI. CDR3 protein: CASSPGGKAKNIQYF. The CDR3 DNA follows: TGTGCCAGCTCACCGGGCGGGAAGGCCAAAAACATTCAGTACTTC.

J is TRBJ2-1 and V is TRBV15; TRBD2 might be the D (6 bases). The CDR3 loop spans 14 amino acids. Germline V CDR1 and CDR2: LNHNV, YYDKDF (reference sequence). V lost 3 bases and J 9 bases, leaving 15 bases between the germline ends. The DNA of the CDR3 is TGTGCCACCAGCAGTTATAGCGGTGTGGGTGAGCAGTTCTTC. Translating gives CATSSYSGVGEQFF.

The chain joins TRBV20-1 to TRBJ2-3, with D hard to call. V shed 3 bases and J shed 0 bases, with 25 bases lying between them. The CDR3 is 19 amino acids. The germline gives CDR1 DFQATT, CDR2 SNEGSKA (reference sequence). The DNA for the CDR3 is TGCAGTGCTAGTACCCTGGCTAATCTAAGAGGAACTAGCACAGATACGCAGTATTTT. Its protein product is CSASTLANLRGTSTDTQYF.

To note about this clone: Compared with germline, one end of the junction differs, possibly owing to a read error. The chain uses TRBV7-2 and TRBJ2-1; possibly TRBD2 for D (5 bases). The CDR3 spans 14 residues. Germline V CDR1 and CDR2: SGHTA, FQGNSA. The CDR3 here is CASSSSTRYTEQFF. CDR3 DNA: TGTGCCAGCAGCTCTAGTACTAGGTACACTGAGCAGTTCTTC.

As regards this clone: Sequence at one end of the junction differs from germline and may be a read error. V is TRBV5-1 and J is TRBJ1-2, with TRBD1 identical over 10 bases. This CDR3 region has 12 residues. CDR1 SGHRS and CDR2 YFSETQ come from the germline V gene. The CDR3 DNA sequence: TGCGCCAGCAGCCTGGGACAGGGGATTCAAGAGTTC. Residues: CASSLGQGIQEF.

In DNA, the CDR3 is TGTGCCAGCTCACCCCCCTCCCGGGGTACCTACGAGCAGTACTTC. Its translation is CASSPPSRGTYEQYF. J is TRBJ2-7 and V is TRBV18, with D maybe TRBD2 (5 bases). CDR1 and CDR2 (germline): KGHSH, LQKENI. Trimming stripped 3 bases from V and 2 bases from J, with 14 bases between. The CDR3 length is 15 residues.

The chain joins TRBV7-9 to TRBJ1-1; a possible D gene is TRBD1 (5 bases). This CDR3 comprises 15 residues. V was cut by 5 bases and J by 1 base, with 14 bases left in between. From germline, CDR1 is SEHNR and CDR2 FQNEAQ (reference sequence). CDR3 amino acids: CASSPRGIPNTEAFF. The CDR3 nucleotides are TGTGCCAGCAGCCCGCGGGGGATACCGAACACTGAAGCTTTCTTT.

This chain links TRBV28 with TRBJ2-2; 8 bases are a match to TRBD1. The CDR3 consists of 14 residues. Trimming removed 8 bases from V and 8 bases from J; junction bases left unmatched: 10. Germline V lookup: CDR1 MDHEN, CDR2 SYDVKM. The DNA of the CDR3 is TGTGCCAGCGGGGGGCAGGGGGCTCGTGGGGAGCTGTTTTTT. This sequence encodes CASGGQGARGELFF.

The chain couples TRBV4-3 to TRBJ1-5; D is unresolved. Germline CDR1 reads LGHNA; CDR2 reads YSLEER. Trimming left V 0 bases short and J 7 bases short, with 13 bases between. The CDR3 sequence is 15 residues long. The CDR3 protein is CASSQDRSGRQPQHF. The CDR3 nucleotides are TGCGCCAGCAGCCAAGATAGGTCGGGTCGGCAGCCCCAGCATTTT.

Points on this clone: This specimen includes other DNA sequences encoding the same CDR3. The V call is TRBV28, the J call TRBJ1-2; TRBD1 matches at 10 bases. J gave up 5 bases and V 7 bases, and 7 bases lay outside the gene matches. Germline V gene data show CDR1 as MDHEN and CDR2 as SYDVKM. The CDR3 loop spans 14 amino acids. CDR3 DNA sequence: TGTGCCAGCAATGGGGGGACAGGGGTGTATGGCTACACCTTC. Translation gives CASNGGTGVYGYTF.

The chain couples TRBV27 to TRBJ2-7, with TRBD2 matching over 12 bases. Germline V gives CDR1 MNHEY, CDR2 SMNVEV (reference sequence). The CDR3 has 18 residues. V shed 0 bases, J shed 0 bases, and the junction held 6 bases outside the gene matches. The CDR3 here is CASSLSSSGRGRSYEQYF. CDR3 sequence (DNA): TGTGCCAGCAGTTTATCGTCTAGCGGGAGGGGCCGCTCCTACGAGCAGTACTTC.

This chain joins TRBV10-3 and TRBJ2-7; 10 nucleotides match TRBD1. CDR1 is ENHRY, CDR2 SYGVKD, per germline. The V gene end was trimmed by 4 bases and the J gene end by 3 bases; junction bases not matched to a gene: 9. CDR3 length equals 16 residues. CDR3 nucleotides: TGTGCCATCAGTGCTCTTCGGGACAGGGGAGGCTACGAGCAGTACTTC. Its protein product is CAISALRDRGGYEQYF.

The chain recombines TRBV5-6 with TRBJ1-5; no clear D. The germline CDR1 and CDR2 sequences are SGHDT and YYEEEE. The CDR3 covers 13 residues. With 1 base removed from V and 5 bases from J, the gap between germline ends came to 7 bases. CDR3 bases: TGTGCCAGCAGCTTGATGGGAGATCAGCCCCAGCATTTT. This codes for CASSLMGDQPQHF.

CDR3 sequence reads: CATSRNQQGATEQYF. In DNA, the CDR3 is TGTGCCACCAGCAGAAATCAACAGGGGGCCACCGAGCAGTACTTC. J is TRBJ2-7 and V is TRBV15, with 9 positions matching TRBD1. CDR1 LNHNV and CDR2 YYDKDF come from the germline V gene (reference sequence). V trimming: 2 bases; J trimming: 6 bases; junction bases outside the gene matches: 8. This CDR3 spans 15 amino acids.

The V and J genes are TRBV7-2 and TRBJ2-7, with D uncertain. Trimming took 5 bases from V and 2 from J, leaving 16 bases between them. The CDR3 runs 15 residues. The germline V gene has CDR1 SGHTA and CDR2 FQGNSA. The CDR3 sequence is CASSPFSKSPYEQYF. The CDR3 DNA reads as TGTGCCAGCAGCCCTTTTTCTAAAAGTCCCTACGAGCAGTACTTC. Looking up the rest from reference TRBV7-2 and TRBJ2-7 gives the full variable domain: GAGVSQSPSNKVTEKGKDVELRCDPISGHTALYWYRQSLGQGLEFLIYFQGNSAPDKSGLPSDRFSAERTGGSVSTLTIQRTQQEDSAVYLCASSPFSKSPYEQYFGPGTRLTVT.

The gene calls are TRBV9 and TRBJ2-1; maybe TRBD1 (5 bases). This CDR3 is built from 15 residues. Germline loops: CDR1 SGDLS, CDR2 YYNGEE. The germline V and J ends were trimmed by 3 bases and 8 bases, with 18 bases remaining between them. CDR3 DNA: TGTGCCAGCAGCGCAGGGAATGCCCTGGTCTATGAGCAGTTCTTC. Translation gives CASSAGNALVYEQFF.

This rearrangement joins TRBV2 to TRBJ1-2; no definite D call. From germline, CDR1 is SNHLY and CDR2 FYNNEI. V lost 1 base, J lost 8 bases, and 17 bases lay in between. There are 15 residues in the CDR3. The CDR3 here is CASSEVLWFGIGYTF. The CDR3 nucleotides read TGTGCCAGCAGTGAAGTTCTATGGTTCGGTATAGGCTACACCTTC.

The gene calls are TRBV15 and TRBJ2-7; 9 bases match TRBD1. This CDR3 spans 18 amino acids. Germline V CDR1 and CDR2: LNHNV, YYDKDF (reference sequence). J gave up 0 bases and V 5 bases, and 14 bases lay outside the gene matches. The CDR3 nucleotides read TGTGCCACCAGCCGTGGCGGGACAGGGACATACCACTCCTACGAGCAGTACTTC. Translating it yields CATSRGGTGTYHSYEQYF. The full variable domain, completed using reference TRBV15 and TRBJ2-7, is DAMVIQNPRYQVTQFGKPVTLSCSQTLNHNVMYWYQQKSSQAPKLLFHYYDKDFNNEADTPDNFQSRRPNTSFCFLDIRSPGLGDTAMYLCATSRGGTGTYHSYEQYFGPGTRLTVT.

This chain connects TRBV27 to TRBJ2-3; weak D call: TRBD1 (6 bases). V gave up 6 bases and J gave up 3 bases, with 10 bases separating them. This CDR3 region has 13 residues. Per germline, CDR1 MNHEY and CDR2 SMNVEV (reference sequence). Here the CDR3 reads CASSRQGTDTQYF. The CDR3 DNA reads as TGTGCCAGCAGCCGTCAGGGGACAGATACGCAGTATTTT.

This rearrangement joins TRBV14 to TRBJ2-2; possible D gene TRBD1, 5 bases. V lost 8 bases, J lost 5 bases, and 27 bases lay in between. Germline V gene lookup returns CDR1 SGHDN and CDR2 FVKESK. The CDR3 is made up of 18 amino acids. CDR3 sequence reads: CASYFLIWGELGTGELFF. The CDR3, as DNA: TGTGCCAGCTATTTTTTAATATGGGGCGAATTGGGGACCGGGGAGCTGTTTTTT.

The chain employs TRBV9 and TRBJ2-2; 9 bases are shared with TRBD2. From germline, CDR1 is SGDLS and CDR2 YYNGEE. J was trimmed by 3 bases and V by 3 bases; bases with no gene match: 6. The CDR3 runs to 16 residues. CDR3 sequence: CASSAQGLAHTGELFF. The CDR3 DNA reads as TGTGCCAGCAGCGCCCAGGGACTAGCCCACACCGGGGAGCTGTTTTTT.

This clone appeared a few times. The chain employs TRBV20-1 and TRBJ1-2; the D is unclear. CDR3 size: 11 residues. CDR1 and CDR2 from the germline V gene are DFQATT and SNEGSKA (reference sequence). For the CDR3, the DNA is TGCAGCCTCCTAGTGAACTATGGCTACACCTTC. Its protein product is CSLLVNYGYTF.

CDR3 sequence reads: CASSHGRGYTEAFF. The CDR3 DNA reads TGTGCCAGCAGCCATGGCAGGGGTTACACTGAAGCTTTCTTT. The chain has TRBV3-1 (or the pseudogene TRBV3-2) and TRBJ1-1, with D possibly TRBD1 on 6 matching bases. The germline V gene encodes CDR1 LGHDT and CDR2 YNNKEL (reference sequence). CDR3 length: 14 amino acids. The V and J ends lost 3 bases and 3 bases respectively, with 11 bases between them.

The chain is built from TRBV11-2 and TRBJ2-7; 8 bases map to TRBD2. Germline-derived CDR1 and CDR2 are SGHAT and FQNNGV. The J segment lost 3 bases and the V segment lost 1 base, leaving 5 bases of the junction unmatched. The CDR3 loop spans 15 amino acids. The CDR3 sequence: CASSLAPLAGYEQYF. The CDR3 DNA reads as TGTGCCAGCAGCTTAGCGCCGCTAGCGGGCTACGAGCAGTACTTC.

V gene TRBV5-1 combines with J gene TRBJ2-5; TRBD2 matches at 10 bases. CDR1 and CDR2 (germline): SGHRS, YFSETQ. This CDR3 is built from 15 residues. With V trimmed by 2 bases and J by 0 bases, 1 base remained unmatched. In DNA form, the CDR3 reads TGCGCCAGCAGCTTCCTAGCGGGGGACCAAGAGACCCAGTACTTC. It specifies CASSFLAGDQETQYF.

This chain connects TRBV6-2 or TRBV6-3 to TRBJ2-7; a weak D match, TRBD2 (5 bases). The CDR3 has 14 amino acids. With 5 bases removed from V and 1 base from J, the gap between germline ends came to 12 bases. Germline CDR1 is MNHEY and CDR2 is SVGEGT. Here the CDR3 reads CASSRETRSYEQYF. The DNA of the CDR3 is TGTGCCAGCAGTAGGGAGACCAGATCCTACGAGCAGTACTTC.

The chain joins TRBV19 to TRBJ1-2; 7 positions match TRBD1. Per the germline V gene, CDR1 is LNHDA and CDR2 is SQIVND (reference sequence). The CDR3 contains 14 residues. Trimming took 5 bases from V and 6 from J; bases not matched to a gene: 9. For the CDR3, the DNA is TGTGCCAGTAGTCCCAGGGGGACCCCTAATGGCTACACCTTC. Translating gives CASSPRGTPNGYTF.